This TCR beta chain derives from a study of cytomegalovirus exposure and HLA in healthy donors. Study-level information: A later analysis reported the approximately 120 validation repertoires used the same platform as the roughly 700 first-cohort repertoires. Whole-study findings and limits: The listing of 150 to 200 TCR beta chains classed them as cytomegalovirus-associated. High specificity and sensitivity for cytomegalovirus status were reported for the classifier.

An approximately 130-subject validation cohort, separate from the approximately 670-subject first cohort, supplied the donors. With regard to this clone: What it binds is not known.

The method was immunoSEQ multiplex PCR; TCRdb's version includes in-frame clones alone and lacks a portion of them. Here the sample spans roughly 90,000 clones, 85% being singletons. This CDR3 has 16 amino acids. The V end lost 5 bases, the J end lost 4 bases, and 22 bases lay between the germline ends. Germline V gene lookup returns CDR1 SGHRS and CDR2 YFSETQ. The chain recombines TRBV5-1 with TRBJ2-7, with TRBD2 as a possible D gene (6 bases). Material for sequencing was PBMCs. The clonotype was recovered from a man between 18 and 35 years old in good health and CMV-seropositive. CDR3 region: CASRTKAGEGSYEQYF. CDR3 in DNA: TGCGCCAGCAGAACAAAAGCGGGCGAAGGGTCGTACGAGCAGTACTTC.